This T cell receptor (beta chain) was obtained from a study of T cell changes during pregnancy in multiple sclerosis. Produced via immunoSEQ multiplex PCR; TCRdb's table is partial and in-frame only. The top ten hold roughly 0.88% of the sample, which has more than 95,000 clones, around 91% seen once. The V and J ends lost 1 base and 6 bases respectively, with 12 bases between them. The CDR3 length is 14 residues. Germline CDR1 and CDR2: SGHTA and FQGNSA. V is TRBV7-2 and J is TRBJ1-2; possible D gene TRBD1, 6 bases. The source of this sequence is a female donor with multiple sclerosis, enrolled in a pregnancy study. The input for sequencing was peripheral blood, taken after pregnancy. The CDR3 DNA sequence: TGTGCCAGCAGCTTAGTACGGCAGGGGAATGGCTACACCTTC. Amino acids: CASSLVRQGNGYTF.